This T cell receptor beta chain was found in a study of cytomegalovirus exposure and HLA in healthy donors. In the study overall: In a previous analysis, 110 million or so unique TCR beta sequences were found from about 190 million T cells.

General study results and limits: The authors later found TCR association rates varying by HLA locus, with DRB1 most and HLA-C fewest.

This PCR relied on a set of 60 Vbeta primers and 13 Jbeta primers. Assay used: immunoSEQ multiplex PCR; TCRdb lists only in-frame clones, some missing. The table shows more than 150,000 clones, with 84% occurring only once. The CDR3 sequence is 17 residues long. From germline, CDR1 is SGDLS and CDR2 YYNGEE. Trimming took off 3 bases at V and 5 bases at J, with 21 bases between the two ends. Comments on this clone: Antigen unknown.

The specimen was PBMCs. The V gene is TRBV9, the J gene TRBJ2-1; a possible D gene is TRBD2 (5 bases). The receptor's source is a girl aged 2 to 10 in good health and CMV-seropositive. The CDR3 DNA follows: TGTGCCAGCAGCGGACCCCCGGGGAGTAGTAGGGACAATGAGCAGTTCTTC. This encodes CASSGPPGSSRDNEQFF.